The T cell receptor (beta chain) described here comes from a study of cytomegalovirus exposure and HLA in healthy donors. PCR used 60 Vbeta primers and 13 Jbeta primers. Using immunoSEQ multiplex PCR, the repertoire was profiled, and TCRdb retains in-frame clones only, with some absent. The sample yields fewer than 250,000 clones, about 69% seen once. CDR3 length: 13 amino acids. V was clipped by 6 bases and J by 7 bases, with 18 bases between them. Germline assignment: CDR1 SQVTM and CDR2 ANQGSEA. This chain connects TRBV29-1 to TRBJ1-2; D is possibly TRBD1 (6 bases). Sequenced sample: PBMCs. The clonotype originates from a man aged 25 to 40 in good health and CMV-seropositive. As DNA, the CDR3 is TGCAGCGTGGTAGGGGGGGAAGGAGGTGGCTACACCTTC. Its translation is CSVVGGEGGGYTF.